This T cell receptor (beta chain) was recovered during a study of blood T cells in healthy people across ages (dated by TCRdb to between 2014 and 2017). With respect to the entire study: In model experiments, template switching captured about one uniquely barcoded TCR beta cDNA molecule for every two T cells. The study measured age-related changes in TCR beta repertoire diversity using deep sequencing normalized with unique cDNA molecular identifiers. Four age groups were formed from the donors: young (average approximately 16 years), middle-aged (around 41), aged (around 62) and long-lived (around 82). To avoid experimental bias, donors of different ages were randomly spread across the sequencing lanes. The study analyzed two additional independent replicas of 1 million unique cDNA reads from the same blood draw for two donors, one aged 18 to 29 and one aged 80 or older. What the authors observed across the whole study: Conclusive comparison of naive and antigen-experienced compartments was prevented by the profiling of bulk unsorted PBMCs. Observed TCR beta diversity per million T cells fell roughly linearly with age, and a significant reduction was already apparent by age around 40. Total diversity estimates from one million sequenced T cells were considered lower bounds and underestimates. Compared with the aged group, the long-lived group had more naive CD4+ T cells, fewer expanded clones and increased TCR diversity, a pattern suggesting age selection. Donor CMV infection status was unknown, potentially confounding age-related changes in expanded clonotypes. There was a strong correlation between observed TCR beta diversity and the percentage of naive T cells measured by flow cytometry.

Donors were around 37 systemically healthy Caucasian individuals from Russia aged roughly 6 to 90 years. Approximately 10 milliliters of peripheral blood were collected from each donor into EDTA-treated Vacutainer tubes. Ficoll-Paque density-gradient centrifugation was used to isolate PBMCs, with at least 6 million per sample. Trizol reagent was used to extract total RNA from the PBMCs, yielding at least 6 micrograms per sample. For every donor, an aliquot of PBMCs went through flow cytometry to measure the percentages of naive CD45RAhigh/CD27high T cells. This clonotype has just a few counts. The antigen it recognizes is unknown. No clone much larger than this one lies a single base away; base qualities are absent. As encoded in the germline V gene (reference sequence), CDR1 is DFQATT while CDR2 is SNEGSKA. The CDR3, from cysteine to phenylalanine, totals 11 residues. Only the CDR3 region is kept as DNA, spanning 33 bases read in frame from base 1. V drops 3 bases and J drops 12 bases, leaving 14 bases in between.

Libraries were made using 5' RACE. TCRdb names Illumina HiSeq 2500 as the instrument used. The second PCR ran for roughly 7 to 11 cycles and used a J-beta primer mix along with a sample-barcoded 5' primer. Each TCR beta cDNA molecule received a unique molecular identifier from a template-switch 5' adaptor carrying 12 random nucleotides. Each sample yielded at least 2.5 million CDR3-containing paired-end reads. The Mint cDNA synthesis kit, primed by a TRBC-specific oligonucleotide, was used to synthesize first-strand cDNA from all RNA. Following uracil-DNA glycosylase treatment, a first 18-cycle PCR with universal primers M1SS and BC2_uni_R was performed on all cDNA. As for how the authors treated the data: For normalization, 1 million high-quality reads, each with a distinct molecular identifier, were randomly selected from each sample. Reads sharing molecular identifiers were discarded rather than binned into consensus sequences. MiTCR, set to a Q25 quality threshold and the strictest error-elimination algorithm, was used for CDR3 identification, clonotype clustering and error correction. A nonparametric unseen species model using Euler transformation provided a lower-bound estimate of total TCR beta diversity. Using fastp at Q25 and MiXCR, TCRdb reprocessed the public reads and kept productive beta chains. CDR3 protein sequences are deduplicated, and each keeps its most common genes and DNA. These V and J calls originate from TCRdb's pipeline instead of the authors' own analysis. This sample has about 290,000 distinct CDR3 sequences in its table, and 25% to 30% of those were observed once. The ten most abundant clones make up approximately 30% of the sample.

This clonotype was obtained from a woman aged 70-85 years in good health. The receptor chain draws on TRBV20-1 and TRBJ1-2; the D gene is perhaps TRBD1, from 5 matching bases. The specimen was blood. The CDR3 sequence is CSARVGGRDTF. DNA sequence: TGCAGTGCTAGGGTTGGGGGGAGAGACACCTTC.